The clone carrying this T cell receptor beta chain showed up just once. Antigen: not known. This CDR3 has 15 residues. Losses at the gene ends were 1 base for V and 7 bases for J; bases not matched to a gene: 6. The germline CDR1 and CDR2 sequences are SGHDT and YYEEEE. This entry belongs to a study of shared clonotypes between healthy human individuals. Whole-study results and caveats: Between a few donors, naive CD4 clonotypes were shared at a level of around 4.8%.

Sorted subsets were amplified in replicate PCRs using 150 to 250 ng DNA, 30,000 to 35,000 T cell genomes. Only in-frame clones appear in the TCRdb table, and some are missing; sequencing was by immunoSEQ multiplex PCR. The data show over 2,000,000 clones, approximately 92% seen once. Naive CD8 cells, CD45RO-negative and positively selected for CCR7, excluded terminally differentiated effector memory CD45RA+ cells. The source material was naive CD8+ T cells from PBMCs. This chain links TRBV5-6 with TRBJ2-2, with 8 nucleotides matching TRBD2. This clonotype originated in a man between 18 and 35 years old in good health. Some clones in this sample may be carry-over from other donors' samples. Here the CDR3 reads CASSLYREGIGELFF. The CDR3 DNA sequence: TGTGCCAGCAGCTTGTACCGGGAGGGGATCGGGGAGCTGTTTTTT.